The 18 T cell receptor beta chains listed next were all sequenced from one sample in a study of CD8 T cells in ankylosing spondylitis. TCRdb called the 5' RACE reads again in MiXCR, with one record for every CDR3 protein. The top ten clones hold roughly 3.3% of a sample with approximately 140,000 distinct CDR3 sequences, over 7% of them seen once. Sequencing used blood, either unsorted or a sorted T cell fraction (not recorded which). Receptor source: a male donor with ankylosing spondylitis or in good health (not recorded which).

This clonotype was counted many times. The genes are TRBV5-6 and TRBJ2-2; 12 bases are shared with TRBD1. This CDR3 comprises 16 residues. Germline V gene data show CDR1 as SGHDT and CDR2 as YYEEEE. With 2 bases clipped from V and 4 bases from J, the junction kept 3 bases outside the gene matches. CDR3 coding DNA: TGTGCCAGCAGCTTTGGGACAGGGGGCAGCACCGGGGAGCTGTTTTTT. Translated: CASSFGTGGSTGELFF.

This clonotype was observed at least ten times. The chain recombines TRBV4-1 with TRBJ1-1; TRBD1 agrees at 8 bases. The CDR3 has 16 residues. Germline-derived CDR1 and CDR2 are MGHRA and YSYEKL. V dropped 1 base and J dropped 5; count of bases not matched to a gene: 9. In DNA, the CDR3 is TGCGCCAGCAGCCAAGCTGGACAGGGCTTAGGGACTGAAGCTTTCTTT. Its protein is CASSQAGQGLGTEAFF.

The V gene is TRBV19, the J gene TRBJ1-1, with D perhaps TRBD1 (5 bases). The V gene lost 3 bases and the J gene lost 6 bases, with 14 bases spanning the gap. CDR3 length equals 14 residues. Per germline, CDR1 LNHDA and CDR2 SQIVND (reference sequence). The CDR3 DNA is TGTGCCAGTAGTATTGGGGCAGGGTTCCCTGAAGCTTTCTTT. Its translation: CASSIGAGFPEAFF.

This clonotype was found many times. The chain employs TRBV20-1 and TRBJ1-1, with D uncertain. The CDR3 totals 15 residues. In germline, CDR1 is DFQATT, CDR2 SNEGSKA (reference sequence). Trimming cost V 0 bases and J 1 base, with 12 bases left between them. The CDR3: CSARDLRRGNTEAFF. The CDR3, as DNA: TGCAGTGCTAGAGATTTACGGCGGGGGAACACTGAAGCTTTCTTT.

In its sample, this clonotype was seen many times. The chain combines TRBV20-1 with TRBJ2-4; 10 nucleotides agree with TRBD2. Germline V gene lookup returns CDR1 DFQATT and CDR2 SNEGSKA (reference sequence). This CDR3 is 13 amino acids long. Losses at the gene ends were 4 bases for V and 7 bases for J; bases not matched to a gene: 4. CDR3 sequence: CSATSGRGNIQYF. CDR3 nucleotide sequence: TGCAGTGCTACCAGCGGGAGGGGTAACATTCAGTACTTC.

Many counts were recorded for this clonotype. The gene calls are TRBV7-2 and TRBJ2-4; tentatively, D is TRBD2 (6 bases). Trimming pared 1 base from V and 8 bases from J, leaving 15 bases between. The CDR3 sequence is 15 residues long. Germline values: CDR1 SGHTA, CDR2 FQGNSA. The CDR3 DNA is TGTGCCAGCAGCTTAGAGCGGCGGGAAATGGACATTCAGTACTTC. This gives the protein CASSLERREMDIQYF. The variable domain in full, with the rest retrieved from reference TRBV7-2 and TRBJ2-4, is GAGVSQSPSNKVTEKGKDVELRCDPISGHTALYWYRQSLGQGLEFLIYFQGNSAPDKSGLPSDRFSAERTGGSVSTLTIQRTQQEDSAVYLCASSLERREMDIQYFGAGTRLSVL.

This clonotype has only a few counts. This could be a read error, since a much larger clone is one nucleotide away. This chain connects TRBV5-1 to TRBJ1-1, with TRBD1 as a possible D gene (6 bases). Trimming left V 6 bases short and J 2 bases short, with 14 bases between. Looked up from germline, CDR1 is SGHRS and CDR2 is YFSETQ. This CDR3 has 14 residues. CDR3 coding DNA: TGCGCCAGCATCTCACAGGGAGATAACACTGAAGCTTTCTTT. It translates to CASISQGDNTEAFF.

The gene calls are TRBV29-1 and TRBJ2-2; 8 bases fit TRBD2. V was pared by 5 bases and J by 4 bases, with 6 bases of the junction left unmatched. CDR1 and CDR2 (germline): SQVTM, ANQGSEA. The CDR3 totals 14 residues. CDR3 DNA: TGCAGCGTTATACTAGCGGACGCCACCGGGGAGCTGTTTTTT. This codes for CSVILADATGELFF.

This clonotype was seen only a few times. The CDR3 sequence is CASSLGSGQRNQPQHF. CDR3 in DNA: TGTGCCAGCAGCTTAGGATCGGGACAGCGTAATCAGCCCCAGCATTTT. The rearrangement links TRBV7-9 to TRBJ1-5, with 7 bases that match TRBD1. J lost 4 bases, V lost 1 base, and 7 bases had no gene match. The CDR3 length is 16 residues. Germline lookup yields CDR1 SEHNR and CDR2 FQNEAQ (reference sequence).

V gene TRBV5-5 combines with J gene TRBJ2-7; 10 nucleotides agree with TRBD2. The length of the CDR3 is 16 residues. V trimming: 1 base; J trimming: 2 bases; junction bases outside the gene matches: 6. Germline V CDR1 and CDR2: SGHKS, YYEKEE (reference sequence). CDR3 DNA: TGTGCCAGCAGCTTGTCGCTAGCGGGAGAAGCCTACGAGCAGTACTTC. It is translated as CASSLSLAGEAYEQYF.

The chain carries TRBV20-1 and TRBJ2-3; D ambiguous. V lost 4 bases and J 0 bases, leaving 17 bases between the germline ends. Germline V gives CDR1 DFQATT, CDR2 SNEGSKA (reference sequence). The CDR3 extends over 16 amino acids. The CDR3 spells CSAKEPLRGSTDTQYF. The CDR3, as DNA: TGCAGTGCTAAAGAACCCCTACGCGGTAGCACAGATACGCAGTATTTT.

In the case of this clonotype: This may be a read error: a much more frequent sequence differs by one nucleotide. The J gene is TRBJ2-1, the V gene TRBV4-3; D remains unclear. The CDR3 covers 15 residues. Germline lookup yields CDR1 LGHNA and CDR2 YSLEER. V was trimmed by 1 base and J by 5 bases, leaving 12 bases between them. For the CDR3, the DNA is TGCGCCAGCAGCCAAGTCCCCGGCTGGCACAATGAGCAGTTCTTC. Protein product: CASSQVPGWHNEQFF.

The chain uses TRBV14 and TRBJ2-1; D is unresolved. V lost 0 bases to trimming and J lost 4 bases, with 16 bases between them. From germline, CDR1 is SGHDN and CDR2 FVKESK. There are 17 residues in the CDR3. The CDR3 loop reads CASSQDLGRRVYNEQFF. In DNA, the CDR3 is TGTGCCAGCAGCCAAGATCTTGGCAGGAGAGTTTACAATGAGCAGTTCTTC.

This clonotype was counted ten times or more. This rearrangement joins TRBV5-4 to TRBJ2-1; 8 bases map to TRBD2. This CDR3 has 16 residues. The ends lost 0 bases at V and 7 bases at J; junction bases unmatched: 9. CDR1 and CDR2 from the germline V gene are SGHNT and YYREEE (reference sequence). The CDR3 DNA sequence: TGTGCCAGCAGCTTGGCCTCACCGTCTAGCGGGAATGAGCAGTTCTTC. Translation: CASSLASPSSGNEQFF. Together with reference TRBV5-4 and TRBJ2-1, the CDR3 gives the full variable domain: ETGVTQSPTHLIKTRGQQVTLRCSSQSGHNTVSWYQQALGQGPQFIFQYYREEENGRGNFPPRFSGLQFPNYSSELNVNALELDDSALYLCASSLASPSSGNEQFFGPGTRLTVL.

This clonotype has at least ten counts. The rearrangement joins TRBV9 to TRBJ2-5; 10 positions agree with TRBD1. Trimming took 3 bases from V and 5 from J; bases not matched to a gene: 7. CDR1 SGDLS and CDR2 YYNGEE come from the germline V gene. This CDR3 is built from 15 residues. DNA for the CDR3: TGTGCCAGCAGCGCCTGGGACAGGGGTGGCGAGACCCAGTACTTC. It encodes CASSAWDRGGETQYF.

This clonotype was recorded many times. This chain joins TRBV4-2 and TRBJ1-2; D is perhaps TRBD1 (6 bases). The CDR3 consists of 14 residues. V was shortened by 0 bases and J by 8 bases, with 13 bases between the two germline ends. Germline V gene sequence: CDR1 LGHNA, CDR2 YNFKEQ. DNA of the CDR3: TGTGCCAGCAGCCAAGATAGAACAGGGTACGGCTACACCTTC. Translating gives CASSQDRTGYGYTF.

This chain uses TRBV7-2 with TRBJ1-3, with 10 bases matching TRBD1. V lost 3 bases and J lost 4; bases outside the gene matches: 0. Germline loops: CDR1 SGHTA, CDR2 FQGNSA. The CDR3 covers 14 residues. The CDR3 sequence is CASSLGQGGNTIYF. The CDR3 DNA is TGTGCCAGCAGCTTGGGACAGGGGGGAAACACCATATATTTT.

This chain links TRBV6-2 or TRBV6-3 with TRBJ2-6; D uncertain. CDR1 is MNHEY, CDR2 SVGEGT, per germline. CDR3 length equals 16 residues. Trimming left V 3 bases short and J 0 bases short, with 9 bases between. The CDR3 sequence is CASSYRTNSGANVLTF. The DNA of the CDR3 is TGTGCCAGCAGTTATCGAACGAACTCTGGGGCCAACGTCCTGACTTTC.